These 5 T cell receptor beta chains originate from one sample sequenced in a study of T cell changes during pregnancy in multiple sclerosis. Produced via immunoSEQ multiplex PCR; TCRdb's table is partial and in-frame only. This table holds around 69,000 clones, around 91% found once. The sample was peripheral blood, taken in the second trimester of pregnancy. The receptor source for this set is a female donor in good health, enrolled as a control in a pregnancy study.

This chain joins TRBV7-6 and TRBJ2-3; 9 bases agree with TRBD2. V was pared by 1 base and J by 6 bases, with 5 bases of the junction left unmatched. The CDR3 is 15 amino acids. CDR1 and CDR2 (germline): SGHVS, FNYEAQ. In DNA form, the CDR3 reads TGTGCCAGCAGCTTAGGAGCGGGAGGATCCGATACGCAGTATTTT. Encoded protein: CASSLGAGGSDTQYF.

The rearrangement joins TRBV6-1 to TRBJ2-7; 9 bases are shared with TRBD1. There are 14 residues in the CDR3. The V gene's germline CDR1 is MNHNS and CDR2 SASEGT. With 8 bases clipped from V and 1 base from J, the junction kept 6 bases outside the gene matches. The CDR3 DNA is TGTGCCAGCGCTACCGGGACAGGGTCCTACGAGCAGTACTTC. This encodes CASATGTGSYEQYF.

The genes are TRBV19 and TRBJ2-6; D gene ambiguous. The CDR3 totals 15 residues. V was cut by 3 bases and J by 3 bases, with 9 bases left in between. Germline V gene sequence: CDR1 LNHDA, CDR2 SQIVND (reference sequence). In DNA, the CDR3 is TGTGCCAGTAGTATCGGAGTGGGTGGGGCCAACGTCCTGACTTTC. It is translated as CASSIGVGGANVLTF.

The chain links TRBV28 to TRBJ2-5, with no clear D. Germline-derived CDR1 and CDR2 are MDHEN and SYDVKM. The CDR3 runs to 11 residues. Trimming cost V 1 base and J 7 bases, with 4 bases left between them. CDR3 DNA: TGTGCCAGCAGTTTATTGCGGACCCAGTACTTC. It specifies CASSLLRTQYF. The full variable domain, with the rest looked up from reference TRBV28 and TRBJ2-5, is DVKVTQSSRYLVKRTGEKVFLECVQDMDHENMFWYRQDPGLGLRLIYFSYDVKMKEKGDIPEGYSVSREKKERFSLILESASTNQTSMYLCASSLLRTQYFGPGTRLLVL.

This chain joins TRBV5-4 and TRBJ2-7, with D possibly matching TRBD2 (6 bases). The CDR3 length is 16 residues. Germline values: CDR1 SGHNT, CDR2 YYREEE (reference sequence). V lost 4 bases, J lost 2 bases, and 19 bases lay in between. CDR3 in amino acids: CASSPRGGTGTYEQYF. Written as DNA, the CDR3 is TGTGCCAGCAGCCCCCGTGGCGGGACGGGAACCTACGAGCAGTACTTC.